The 10 T cell receptor beta chains below come from one sample, sequenced in a study of blood T cells in healthy people across ages. With a J-beta primer mix and a sample-barcoded 5' primer, a second PCR ran about 7 to 11 cycles. TCRdb re-analysed the 5' RACE reads in MiXCR, keeping a single row per CDR3 protein. This sample has more than 1.4 million distinct CDR3 sequences, with roughly 45% found just once. The sequencing input was blood. These receptors were obtained from a woman aged 18 to 35 in good health.

The rearrangement joins TRBV27 to TRBJ1-5; 10 bases map to TRBD1. V lost 3 bases to trimming and J lost 3 bases; unmatched junction nucleotides: 5. The CDR3 runs 16 residues. Germline-derived CDR1 and CDR2 are MNHEY and SMNVEV (reference sequence). CDR3 sequence reads: CASSFRGTGANQPQHF. The DNA of the CDR3 is TGTGCCAGCAGTTTTCGCGGGACAGGGGCCAATCAGCCCCAGCATTTT.

The CDR3 loop reads CASSSEREGSYNEQFF. The CDR3 nucleotides read TGTGCCAGCAGTTCCGAGCGGGAGGGCTCCTACAATGAGCAGTTCTTC. The rearrangement links TRBV12-3 or TRBV12-4 to TRBJ2-1, with 10 bases aligning to TRBD2. This CDR3 has 16 amino acids. J lost 0 bases, V lost 4 bases, and 3 bases had no gene match.

The chain joins TRBV9 to TRBJ2-1, with 9 bases identical to TRBD1. The germline CDR1 and CDR2 sequences are SGDLS and YYNGEE. The CDR3 sequence is 17 residues long. V lost 6 bases and J lost 4; bases outside the gene matches: 14. The CDR3 loop is CASNASIGQGFYNEQFF. The CDR3, as DNA: TGTGCCAGCAACGCGTCAATTGGACAGGGGTTTTACAATGAGCAGTTCTTC.

The V and J genes are TRBV20-1 and TRBJ2-1; 9 nucleotides line up with TRBD2. This CDR3 region has 13 residues. Trimming at V came to 6 bases and at J to 5 bases, leaving 5 bases not matched to a gene. Germline values: CDR1 DFQATT, CDR2 SNEGSKA (reference sequence). The CDR3 DNA reads TGCAGTGCCGAGCGGGAGGCCCACAATGAGCAGTTCTTC. Translated: CSAEREAHNEQFF.

This clonotype has a handful of counts. This chain uses TRBV9 with TRBJ2-3; D call uncertain. The CDR3 is 15 amino acids. Germline loops: CDR1 SGDLS, CDR2 YYNGEE. The V and J ends lost 0 bases and 6 bases respectively, with 14 bases between them. Here the CDR3 DNA reads TGTGCCAGCAGCGTAGCCGGCCGAGACGCGGATACGCAGTATTTT. As protein: CASSVAGRDADTQYF.

The gene calls are TRBV27 and TRBJ2-1; maybe TRBD2 (6 bases). This CDR3 comprises 17 residues. Trimming shortened V by 2 bases and J by 0 bases, and 14 bases separated the two germline ends. The V gene's germline CDR1 is MNHEY and CDR2 SMNVEV (reference sequence). In DNA form, the CDR3 reads TGTGCCAGCAGTTTACTTGGGACTGGGGCCTCCTACAATGAGCAGTTCTTC. It specifies CASSLLGTGASYNEQFF.

This chain links TRBV11-1 with TRBJ2-3, with 12 bases aligning to TRBD2. The CDR3 is made up of 21 amino acids. From germline, CDR1 is SGHAT and CDR2 FQDESV (reference sequence). V lost 5 bases, J lost 2 bases, and 20 bases stayed unmatched. CDR3 protein: CASSPSRLAGEPRDNTDTQYF. The CDR3 region has the DNA TGTGCCAGCAGCCCTAGCCGACTAGCGGGGGAGCCCCGAGATAACACAGATACGCAGTATTTT.

This clonotype came up many times. The V call is TRBV27, the J call TRBJ2-6; D may be TRBD1 or TRBD2 (6 bases each). V was clipped by 1 base and J by 4 bases, with 8 bases between them. Germline V gene lookup returns CDR1 MNHEY and CDR2 SMNVEV (reference sequence). This CDR3 comprises 15 residues. CDR3 sequence reads: CASSLWGAGANVLTF. The CDR3 DNA follows: TGTGCCAGCAGTTTATGGGGGGCCGGGGCCAACGTCCTGACTTTC.

This clonotype appeared a few times. The genes are TRBV3-1 and TRBJ2-3; 8 bases agree with TRBD2. The ends lost 4 bases at V and 0 bases at J; junction bases unmatched: 9. Germline loops: CDR1 LGHDT, CDR2 YNNKEL (reference sequence). This CDR3 is built from 17 residues. DNA for the CDR3: TGTGCCAGCAGCCCTTTCACTAGCGGAACTAGCACAGATACGCAGTATTTT. Residues: CASSPFTSGTSTDTQYF.

This rearrangement joins TRBV6-1 to TRBJ2-7; D remains unclear. V shed 3 bases and J shed 2 bases, with 11 bases lying between them. Germline V gene sequence: CDR1 MNHNS, CDR2 SASEGT. This CDR3 is built from 14 residues. The CDR3 DNA is TGTGCCAGCAGTGATTCCCCGGGTACCTACGAGCAGTACTTC. Amino acids: CASSDSPGTYEQYF.